This T cell receptor (beta chain) was observed in a study of breast tumors, draining lymph nodes, adjacent tissues. Study outcomes and limitations: Compared with basal-like, luminal-like tumors shared significantly more repertoire with nontumor tissue. That most tumor T cells come from lymph nodes remained unproven. Tumor repertoires ranked between lymph nodes and nontumor tissue in diversity, with V and J gene preferences.

Axillary draining lymph nodes of breast cancer patients supplied the node samples. A word on this clonotype: Its antigen remains unknown. One end of the junction varies from germline; a read error may be responsible.

CDR1 and CDR2 from the germline V gene are DFQATT and SNEGSKA (reference sequence). The CDR3 sequence is 16 residues long. Each CDR3 protein is one row after TCRdb ran MiXCR on the multiplex PCR reads. This sample carries 250,000 or so distinct CDR3 sequences, over 25% of them seen once, and the ten largest clones take 1.1%. The sequenced sample was axillary lymph node tissue. The chain employs TRBV20-1 and TRBJ2-5; D may be TRBD1 (7 bases). This receptor was obtained from a female donor with breast cancer. Some clones in this sample may be carry-over from other donors' samples. The CDR3 nucleotides read TGCAGTGCTAGAGGTGCCCGACAGGGACTCTCCCGGACCCAGTGCTTC. This encodes CSARGARQGLSRTQCF.